These T cell receptor beta chains were read from a single sample in a study of blood T cells in healthy people across ages. A single record per CDR3 protein comes from TCRdb applying MiXCR to the 5' RACE reads. Of some 1.5 million distinct CDR3 sequences detected, approximately 28% appear once; the ten largest clones hold 7.7%. The sequenced material came from blood. These TCRs come from a woman aged 25-40 years in good health. The conserved cysteine and the conserved F or W are not part of the CDR3 here.

TRBV29-1	TRBJ2-3	GVDPLTSGIDTQY
TRBV11-2	TRBJ2-5	ASSHLRGRAGETQY
TRBV2	TRBJ2-1	ASSGRSRSSNEQF
TRBV24-1	TRBJ2-5	ATSDPGSPLETQY
TRBV28	TRBJ1-2	ASSFRAPRRGYT
TRBV18	TRBJ1-5	ASSPDSADQPQH
TRBV2	TRBJ1-5	ASRDRPDQPQH
TRBV20-1	TRBJ2-3	SAVAGGITDTQY
TRBV11-1	TRBJ2-7	ASSAGGRYEQY
TRBV7-9	TRBJ2-3	ASSNRDSRTDAQY
TRBV20-1	TRBJ2-7	SARGTEPYEQY
TRBV6-6	TRBJ1-4	ASNDGATNEKLF
TRBV30	TRBJ1-2	AWSVLSWRYT
TRBV12-3/TRBV12-4	TRBJ1-2	ASSSQRLYGYT
TRBV29-1	TRBJ1-4	SAQSIQGAGEKLF
TRBV28	NA	ASSLGAGYGWNEQY
TRBV29-1	TRBJ1-2	SVEDRNSRAYGYT
TRBV12-3/TRBV12-4	TRBJ1-6	ASSDRSRDSPLH
TRBV20-1	NA	SARRTDETQY
TRBV28	TRBJ2-7	ASSLWEGSSYEQY
TRBV12-3/TRBV12-4	TRBJ1-6	ASRPVGNSPLH
TRBV5-1	TRBJ2-2	ASSWEGGLATNTGELF
TRBV28	TRBJ2-2	ASSLVGSTGELF
TRBV2	TRBJ1-2	ASSEGVYGYT
TRBV5-1	TRBJ2-3	ASSLAGPSSTDTQY
TRBV6-2/TRBV6-3	TRBJ2-3	ASRRTGGSNTQY
TRBV29-1	TRBJ1-2	SVGQGHYGYT
TRBV9	TRBJ2-7	ASSGPGQGAGEQY
TRBV5-1	TRBJ2-3	ASSAAGGPGDTQY
TRBV4-3	TRBJ2-5	TSSQEPDSLGTQY
TRBV20-1	TRBJ1-1	SATWNTEAF
TRBV18	TRBJ1-2	ASSPTAGYYGYT
TRBV3-1	TRBJ1-1	ASSARDGNTEAF
TRBV29-1	TRBJ1-1	SVADTEAF
TRBV6-5	NA	ASSPRGRGQGEQY
TRBV6-2/TRBV6-3	TRBJ2-1	ASSSAMRGESSNEQF
TRBV7-9	TRBJ2-1	ASSQRQGVRHEQF
TRBV6-5	TRBJ1-2	ASSYSSPGTSGGYT
TRBV12-3/TRBV12-4	TRBJ1-5	ASSEAGGSNQPQH
TRBV6-5	TRBJ2-7	ASSYRLRRDEQY
TRBV7-2	TRBJ2-5	ASTTGGVQETQY
TRBV7-3	TRBJ2-3	ASSDSTGQGADTQY
TRBV19	TRBJ1-2	ASSLGRGIFYGYT
TRBV12-3/TRBV12-4	TRBJ2-1	ASGSGRSDNEQF
TRBV4-2	TRBJ1-5	ASSQERGPNQPQH
TRBV2	TRBJ2-3	VTTPGLAMADTQY
TRBV24-1	TRBJ2-3	ATSDLRLPTDTQY